Below, one T cell receptor beta chain is given with its context. This specimen comes from a study of blood T cells in healthy people across ages. A second 7 to 11 cycle PCR used barcoded and J-beta primers. TCRdb ran MiXCR on the 5' RACE reads and lists one entry per CDR3 protein. The repertoire has 870,000 or so distinct CDR3 sequences, 29% of them found once; the top ten carry roughly a sixth. Total RNA, at least 5.5 micrograms per sample, came from PBMCs. The receptor's source is a woman of 80 years or more in good health. Specimen: blood.

The CDR3 reads CASSYSSKGVNTEAFF. DNA of the CDR3: TGTGCCAGCAGTTACTCGAGCAAGGGAGTTAACACTGAAGCTTTCTTT. The rearrangement uses TRBV6-2 or TRBV6-3 and TRBJ1-1; D uncertain. In germline, CDR1 is MNHEY, CDR2 SVGEGT. The CDR3 is 16 residues long. V was pared by 0 bases and J by 2 bases, with 13 bases between.